The T cell receptor (beta chain) under discussion was sequenced for a study of control samples from healthy donors and cancer patients (dated by TCRdb to the early 2020s). The germline V gene encodes CDR1 LGHDT and CDR2 YNNKEL (reference sequence). Relative to germline, V is 4 bases shorter and J is 0 bases shorter, with 13 bases between their ends. The CDR3 spans 17 residues, from the cysteine through the phenylalanine. The retained sequence is limited to the CDR3, 51 bases, with the frame set at the first base. Library preparation employed the immunoSEQ multiplex PCR assay. TCRdb's version of the immuneACCESS table is confined to in-frame rearrangements and falls short of the full clone set. An unresolved V gene accounts for under half of the shortfall where checked; the remainder is of unknown origin. For this sample there are 140,000 or so clones; 85% to 95% appear just once. Clones ranked in the top ten supply 14% of the sample.

Notes on this clone: This receptor's antigen is unknown. The sample holds no much larger clone one base away, and base qualities are not on file.

Rearrangement joined TRBV3-1 (or the pseudogene TRBV3-2) to TRBJ2-6, with no D gene named confidently. The sequence derives from a man between 60 and 75 years old with colorectal cancer. Sequenced input: PBMCs. The DNA reads as follows: TGTGCCAGCAGCCGAGCCCGACGGGCCTCTGGGGCCAACGTCCTGACTTTC. It encodes CASSRARRASGANVLTF.